This entry is about one TCR beta chain. Vbeta (60) and Jbeta (13) primers were used in the PCR. Repertoires were generated with immunoSEQ multiplex PCR, while TCRdb's copy carries only in-frame clones and drops some. The table shows about 260,000 clones, with 70% to 90% occurring only once. These data are taken from a study of cytomegalovirus exposure and HLA in healthy donors. The germline V and J ends were trimmed by 7 bases and 0 bases, with 26 bases remaining between them. CDR1 and CDR2 (germline): SEHNR, FQNEAQ (reference sequence). This CDR3 comprises 19 residues. This rearrangement joins TRBV7-9 to TRBJ2-3; a possible D gene is TRBD2 (5 bases). This receptor was obtained from a woman aged 40-49 years in good health and CMV-seropositive. Sequencing input: PBMCs. The CDR3 nucleotides read TGTGCCAGCACGGCTCTTGCGGCTAGCTGGCCTAGTAGCACAGATACGCAGTATTTT. Its protein product is CASTALAASWPSSTDTQYF.